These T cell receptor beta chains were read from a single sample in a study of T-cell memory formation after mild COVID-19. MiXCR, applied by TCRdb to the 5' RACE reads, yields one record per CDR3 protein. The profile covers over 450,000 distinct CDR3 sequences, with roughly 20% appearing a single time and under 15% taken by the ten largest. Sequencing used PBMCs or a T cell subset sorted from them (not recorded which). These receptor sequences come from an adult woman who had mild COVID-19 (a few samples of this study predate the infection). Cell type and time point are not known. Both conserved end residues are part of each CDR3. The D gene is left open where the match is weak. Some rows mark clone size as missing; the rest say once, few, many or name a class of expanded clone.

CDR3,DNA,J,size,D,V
CASSFRTGRNEQYF,TGTGCCAGCAGTTTCCGGACAGGGCGGAACGAGCAGTACTTC,TRBJ2-7,few,TRBD1,TRBV12-3/TRBV12-4
CASSQDWGGRNTEAFF,TGCGCCAGCAGCCAAGATTGGGGTGGTCGGAACACTGAAGCTTTCTTT,TRBJ1-1,few,.,TRBV4-1
CASTALAGGDEQFF,TGTGCCAGCACCGCACTAGCGGGAGGGGATGAGCAGTTCTTC,TRBJ2-1,.,TRBD2,TRBV18
CSVADRSTDTQYF,TGCAGCGTTGCGGACAGGAGCACAGATACGCAGTATTTT,TRBJ2-3,few,TRBD1,TRBV29-1
CSPVVDTQYF,TGCAGCCCTGTGGTGGATACGCAGTATTTT,TRBJ2-3,.,.,TRBV29-1
CSVAGTSVLSSYNEQFF,TGCAGCGTTGCCGGGACTAGCGTATTGAGCTCCTACAATGAGCAGTTCTTC,TRBJ2-1,.,TRBD2,TRBV29-1
CASSYAGEDEQYF,TGTGCCAGCAGTTACGCGGGGGAGGACGAGCAGTACTTC,TRBJ2-7,few,TRBD2,TRBV6-6
CASSQEGASGRREQFF,TGCGCCAGCAGCCAAGAGGGGGCTAGCGGGAGAAGGGAGCAGTTCTTC,TRBJ2-1,.,TRBD2,TRBV4-3
CASSQRDTAHSEAFF,TGTGCCAGCAGCCAGCGGGACACCGCTCACTCTGAAGCTTTCTTT,TRBJ1-1,.,.,TRBV3-1
CSALGGNEQFF,TGCAGTGCTCTTGGGGGGAATGAGCAGTTCTTC,TRBJ2-1,.,.,TRBV20-1
CASSLASGKKVADTQYF,TGCGCCAGCAGCTTGGCTTCAGGGAAAAAGGTGGCGGATACGCAGTATTTT,TRBJ2-3,few,.,TRBV5-1
CASSLLARISSYNEQFF,TGTGCCAGCAGCTTATTGGCTCGAATAAGCTCCTACAATGAGCAGTTCTTC,TRBJ2-1,few,.,TRBV7-8
CSAPKAVLLHGQYF,TGCAGTGCCCCGAAGGCGGTCCTACTGCATGGGCAGTACTTC,TRBJ2-7,few,.,TRBV20-1
CASSLVTGLAGAYEQYF,TGTGCCAGCAGCTTAGTTACGGGACTAGCGGGAGCCTACGAGCAGTACTTC,TRBJ2-7,.,TRBD2,TRBV7-2
CASSLGLAGGWYPPDTQYF,TGTGCCAGCAGTTTAGGCCTAGCGGGTGGTTGGTATCCCCCAGATACGCAGTATTTT,TRBJ2-3,.,TRBD2,TRBV12-3/TRBV12-4
CASSRTLSDTDTQYF,TGTGCCAGCAGCCGGACTCTCTCAGACACAGATACGCAGTATTTT,TRBJ2-3,.,.,TRBV7-6
CSAFPITSGREVTDTQYF,TGCAGTGCTTTCCCCATTACGTCCGGGAGGGAGGTAACAGATACGCAGTATTTT,TRBJ2-3,.,TRBD2,TRBV20-1
CSGQGPYNEQFF,TGCAGCGGGCAGGGACCCTACAATGAGCAGTTCTTC,TRBJ2-1,few,.,TRBV29-1
CASSSPMTSGITDTQYF,TGTGCCAGCAGTTCGCCCATGACTAGCGGCATCACAGATACGCAGTATTTT,TRBJ2-3,.,TRBD2,TRBV27
CASSLYNSPLHF,TGTGCCAGCAGTCTGTATAATTCACCCCTCCACTTT,TRBJ1-6,.,.,TRBV2
CASSLAVVGSVETQYF,TGTGCCAGCAGTTTAGCGGTAGTAGGGAGTGTAGAGACCCAGTACTTC,TRBJ2-5,once,.,TRBV12-3/TRBV12-4
CASSLGVGGAQETQYF,TGTGCCAGCAGCTTAGGGGTCGGCGGAGCCCAAGAGACCCAGTACTTC,TRBJ2-5,.,.,TRBV7-2
CASSKGSGNEQFF,TGTGCCAGCAGCAAAGGATCGGGAAATGAGCAGTTCTTC,TRBJ2-1,few,.,TRBV21-1
CASSLSEGVYYEQYF,TGTGCCAGCAGCTTATCCGAGGGAGTTTACTACGAGCAGTACTTC,TRBJ2-7,.,.,TRBV7-2
CSVARTSSDTQYF,TGCAGCGTTGCGCGGACTAGTTCAGATACGCAGTATTTT,TRBJ2-3,few,TRBD2,TRBV29-1
CASSFREEQFF,TGTGCCAGCAGTTTTCGAGAAGAGCAGTTCTTC,TRBJ2-1,few,.,TRBV12-3/TRBV12-4
CASSFEPGLASEQFF,TGTGCCAGCAGTTTCGAACCAGGACTAGCGAGTGAGCAGTTCTTC,TRBJ2-1,.,TRBD2,TRBV6-5
CASSPGTLNTQYF,TGTGCCAGCAGCCCGGGGACTTTGAATACGCAGTATTTT,TRBJ2-3,few,.,TRBV7-9
CASSKTSGRVREQFF,TGTGCCAGCAGCAAGACTAGCGGGAGGGTAAGGGAGCAGTTCTTC,TRBJ2-1,.,TRBD2,TRBV13
CASSLSPMNTEAFF,TGTGCCAGCAGCTTAAGTCCCATGAACACTGAAGCTTTCTTT,TRBJ1-1,.,.,TRBV7-9
CASSQTGTDYGYTF,TGCGCCAGCAGCCAAACCGGGACAGACTATGGCTACACCTTC,TRBJ1-2,few,TRBD1,TRBV4-1
CASSDRAGETQYF,TGTGCCAGCAGCGACAGGGCTGGGGAGACCCAGTACTTC,TRBJ2-5,few,TRBD1,TRBV5-6
CASSVLPGGINEQFF,TGTGCCAGCAGTGTGCTCCCGGGAGGCATTAATGAGCAGTTCTTC,TRBJ2-1,few,TRBD2,TRBV25-1
CAISSPTEPFPYEQYF,TGTGCCATCAGTTCCCCGACAGAACCCTTCCCCTACGAGCAGTACTTC,TRBJ2-7,.,.,TRBV10-3
CASSLVTGGSGNTIYF,TGTGCCAGCAGTCTGGTCACAGGGGGCTCTGGAAACACCATATATTTT,TRBJ1-3,.,TRBD1,TRBV28
CASSQGAGDTEAFF,TGCGCCAGCAGCCAAGGAGCGGGTGACACTGAAGCTTTCTTT,TRBJ1-1,.,.,TRBV4-1
CASRRQGGYNEQFF,TGTGCCAGCCGAAGACAGGGGGGCTACAATGAGCAGTTCTTC,TRBJ2-1,.,TRBD1,TRBV6-2/TRBV6-3
CASSQGRQGTYGEQFF,TGTGCCAGCAGCCAAGGTAGACAGGGGACCTATGGGGAGCAGTTCTTC,TRBJ2-1,.,TRBD1,TRBV4-2
CASSSGLAGVKDTQYF,TGTGCCAGCAGCTCGGGACTAGCGGGAGTAAAAGATACGCAGTATTTT,TRBJ2-3,few,TRBD2,TRBV7-3
CASSIDQQGSYEQYF,TGTGCCAGTAGTATAGACCAACAAGGCTCCTACGAGCAGTACTTC,TRBJ2-7,.,.,TRBV19
CASSGRDRGGTDTQYF,TGCGCCAGCAGCGGCCGGGACAGGGGTGGGACAGATACGCAGTATTTT,TRBJ2-3,few,TRBD1,TRBV4-1
CASSRGLAGSSYEQYF,TGTGCCAGCTCACGAGGACTAGCGGGGAGCTCCTACGAGCAGTACTTC,TRBJ2-7,.,TRBD2,TRBV18
CASSLLPAGSTDTQYF,TGTGCCAGCAGCCTCCTCCCGGCAGGTTCCACAGATACGCAGTATTTT,TRBJ2-3,.,.,TRBV7-2
CSARDGAGAPYEQYF,TGCAGTGCTAGAGACGGCGCGGGGGCCCCCTACGAGCAGTACTTC,TRBJ2-7,few,.,TRBV20-1
CATNDRSEDTQYF,TGTGCCACCAATGACAGATCCGAAGATACGCAGTATTTT,TRBJ2-3,few,.,TRBV24-1
CASSLGQAGEKLFF,TGTGCCAGCAGTCTCGGACAGGCAGGAGAAAAACTGTTTTTT,TRBJ1-4,.,TRBD1,TRBV12-3/TRBV12-4
CATSDWDRDEQYF,TGTGCCACCAGTGATTGGGACAGGGACGAGCAGTACTTC,TRBJ2-7,many,TRBD1,TRBV24-1
CSVEGAQVNTEAFF,TGCAGCGTTGAAGGGGCCCAGGTGAACACTGAAGCTTTCTTT,TRBJ1-1,.,.,TRBV29-1
CASRPDRGTEAFF,TGTGCCAGCAGACCGGACAGGGGCACTGAAGCTTTCTTT,TRBJ1-1,.,TRBD1,TRBV6-5
CASSAAGSNEEQYF,TGTGCCAGCAGTGCGGCAGGGTCTAATGAAGAGCAGTACTTC,TRBJ2-7,few,.,TRBV2
CASSQPGLYEQYF,TGTGCCAGCAGCCAACCGGGGCTATACGAGCAGTACTTC,TRBJ2-7,.,.,TRBV3-1
CASSAPAEQYF,TGTGCCAGCAGTGCGCCGGCCGAGCAGTACTTC,TRBJ2-7,.,.,TRBV2
CASSAEVGIGHEQYF,TGCGCCAGCAGCGCCGAGGTGGGGATTGGGCACGAGCAGTACTTC,TRBJ2-7,.,.,TRBV5-1
CASSLANGNGYTF,TGTGCCAGCAGCTTAGCGAACGGGAATGGCTACACCTTC,TRBJ1-2,few,.,TRBV7-9
CSALIPPETQYF,TGCAGCGCCCTGATCCCCCCGGAGACCCAGTACTTC,TRBJ2-5,many,.,TRBV29-1
CASSLGQGVGSYNEQFF,TGTGCCAGCAGCTTAGGCCAGGGGGTCGGCTCCTACAATGAGCAGTTCTTC,TRBJ2-1,.,TRBD1,TRBV7-9
CAWSVLPNQPQHF,TGTGCCTGGAGTGTACTCCCCAATCAGCCCCAGCATTTT,TRBJ1-5,few,.,TRBV30
CASSPQGVETQYF,TGTGCCAGCAGCCCCCAGGGGGTAGAGACCCAGTACTTC,TRBJ2-5,.,TRBD1,TRBV7-2
CASGLAVDNEQFF,TGTGCCTCTGGACTAGCGGTAGACAATGAGCAGTTCTTC,TRBJ2-1,.,TRBD2,TRBV10-3